What follows are 27 T cell receptor beta chains derived from one specimen sequenced in a study of monozygotic twins with cystic fibrosis. Repertoires were generated with immunoSEQ multiplex PCR, while TCRdb's copy carries only in-frame clones and drops some. Among tens of thousands of clones listed, under 95% were seen once. Sequenced input: blood. The receptor set was obtained from a girl aged 2 to 9 with cystic fibrosis.

V and J are TRBV6-5 and TRBJ2-7, with 11 bases aligning to TRBD2. Germline V gives CDR1 MNHEY, CDR2 SVGAGI. The CDR3 runs to 14 residues. Trimming took 5 bases from V and 2 from J; bases not matched to a gene: 2. CDR3 region: CASSVTSGTYEQYF. CDR3 nucleotides: TGTGCCAGCAGTGTGACTAGCGGGACCTACGAGCAGTACTTC.

This chain joins TRBV19 and TRBJ2-1; tentative D call: TRBD1 (6 bases). CDR3 size: 12 residues. The V end was cut by 5 bases, the J end by 9 bases, with 11 bases between. The germline V gene has CDR1 LNHDA and CDR2 SQIVND (reference sequence). CDR3 sequence reads: CASSETGIEQFF. For the CDR3, the DNA is TGTGCCAGTAGTGAAACAGGGATTGAGCAGTTCTTC.

V usage is TRBV30 and J usage is TRBJ2-5; D is tentatively TRBD1 or TRBD2 (6 bases each). This CDR3 has 13 amino acids. Trimming left V 0 bases short and J 5 bases short, with 10 bases between. Germline assignment: CDR1 GTSNPN and CDR2 SVGIG (reference sequence). CDR3 sequence reads: CAWSVGGRETQYF. The CDR3 coding sequence is TGTGCCTGGAGTGTTGGGGGGCGCGAGACCCAGTACTTC.

J is TRBJ1-1 and V is TRBV5-1; D unresolved. The CDR3 consists of 17 residues. Trimming removed 0 bases from V and 4 bases from J, with 19 bases in between. Germline V gene lookup returns CDR1 SGHRS and CDR2 YFSETQ. The CDR3 reads CASSLARTVAEPTEAFF. CDR3 coding DNA: TGCGCCAGCAGCTTGGCGCGGACCGTTGCCGAACCCACTGAAGCTTTCTTT.

V is TRBV6-5 and J is TRBJ1-2; the match to TRBD1 covers 8 bases. J was trimmed by 4 bases and V by 2 bases; bases with no gene match: 6. Per the germline V gene, CDR1 is MNHEY and CDR2 is SVGAGI. This CDR3 contains 15 residues. This CDR3 reads CASSYGTGLSYGYTF. The CDR3 bases are TGTGCCAGCAGTTACGGGACAGGATTGTCCTATGGCTACACCTTC.

The chain uses TRBV6-5 and TRBJ2-1, with a tentative D call TRBD2 (5 bases). CDR3 length: 15 residues. V was trimmed by 5 bases and J by 0 bases, leaving 11 bases between them. Germline lookup yields CDR1 MNHEY and CDR2 SVGAGI. CDR3 residues: CASSPSGNSYNEQFF. The CDR3 DNA follows: TGTGCCAGCAGTCCCAGCGGAAACTCCTACAATGAGCAGTTCTTC.

The chain combines TRBV6-5 with TRBJ2-7; TRBD2 is a possible D gene (5 bases). This CDR3 has 15 residues. The germline CDR1 and CDR2 sequences are MNHEY and SVGAGI. V was clipped by 2 bases and J by 2 bases, with 13 bases between them. The CDR3 reads CASSYRADSPYEQYF. CDR3 nucleotide sequence: TGTGCCAGCAGTTACCGGGCGGACTCCCCCTACGAGCAGTACTTC.

V and J are TRBV6-4 and TRBJ1-6, with TRBD1 as a possible D gene (5 bases). CDR3 length: 18 residues. V lost 4 bases and J 3 bases, leaving 19 bases between the germline ends. Germline loops: CDR1 MRHNA, CDR2 SNTAGT. CDR3 nucleotides: TGTGCCAGCAGTGTTGCGGGGCCGAGGCCCCTCTATAATTCACCCCTCCACTTT. Translated: CASSVAGPRPLYNSPLHF.

This chain uses TRBV5-4 with TRBJ2-1; 8 bases align to TRBD2. The CDR3 is made up of 16 amino acids. The germline V gene has CDR1 SGHNT and CDR2 YYREEE (reference sequence). With 2 bases clipped from V and 7 bases from J, the junction kept 11 bases outside the gene matches. The CDR3 spells CASSLLPGLEVNEQFF. As DNA, the CDR3 is TGTGCCAGCAGCTTACTTCCGGGACTAGAAGTTAATGAGCAGTTCTTC.

The J gene is TRBJ1-2, the V gene TRBV4-3, with D possibly TRBD1 on 6 matching bases. The CDR3 is 16 residues long. CDR1 LGHNA and CDR2 YSLEER come from the germline V gene. V lost 4 bases to trimming and J lost 0 bases, with 15 bases between them. The CDR3 DNA sequence: TGCGCCAGCAGCCGTACGGCAGGGGAGCCTAACTATGGCTACACCTTC. This gives the protein CASSRTAGEPNYGYTF.

This sequence joins TRBV5-4 and TRBJ2-3; 10 positions match TRBD2. The CDR3 covers 16 residues. The germline V gene encodes CDR1 SGHNT and CDR2 YYREEE (reference sequence). Germline trimming cut 5 bases from V and 1 base from J; bases unmatched to any gene: 7. CDR3 in DNA: TGTGCCAGCAGTCGTACTAGCGGGGCTCGCACAGATACGCAGTATTTT. It translates to CASSRTSGARTDTQYF. The full variable domain, rest sourced from reference TRBV5-4 and TRBJ2-3, is ETGVTQSPTHLIKTRGQQVTLRCSSQSGHNTVSWYQQALGQGPQFIFQYYREEENGRGNFPPRFSGLQFPNYSSELNVNALELDDSALYLCASSRTSGARTDTQYFGPGTRLTVL.

The chain is built from TRBV19 and TRBJ1-5, with D uncertain. Germline V gene data show CDR1 as LNHDA and CDR2 as SQIVND (reference sequence). The CDR3 length is 12 residues. V gave up 5 bases and J gave up 6 bases, with 8 bases separating them. CDR3 in amino acids: CASSPQSQPQHF. The CDR3 DNA is TGTGCCAGTAGTCCTCAGTCTCAGCCCCAGCATTTT.

The chain joins TRBV25-1 to TRBJ1-2; 12 nucleotides line up with TRBD1. V trimming: 7 bases; J trimming: 5 bases; junction bases outside the gene matches: 5. The CDR3 contains 14 residues. Germline V lookup: CDR1 MGHDK, CDR2 SYGVNS. The CDR3 here is CASMGGQGAYGYTF. The DNA for the CDR3 is TGTGCCAGCATGGGGGGACAGGGGGCTTATGGCTACACCTTC.

This clone was detected once. The chain is built from TRBV6-1 and TRBJ2-2; 8 nucleotides match TRBD2. The CDR3 loop spans 16 amino acids. Germline assignment: CDR1 MNHNS and CDR2 SASEGT. V shed 3 bases and J 1 base; nucleotides not matched to a gene: 4. The CDR3 DNA reads TGTGCCAGCAGTGACCCGCGGGAGGTGAACACCGGGGAGCTGTTTTTT. Encoded protein: CASSDPREVNTGELFF.

This sequence joins TRBV9 and TRBJ1-6; the match to TRBD1 covers 8 bases. The CDR3 totals 15 residues. The germline V gene encodes CDR1 SGDLS and CDR2 YYNGEE. V gave up 2 bases and J gave up 7 bases; unmatched junction bases: 5. In DNA form, the CDR3 reads TGTGCCAGCAGCGTGACAGGGGAGGAGAATTCACCCCTCCACTTT. Amino acids: CASSVTGEENSPLHF. Complete variable domain (other parts from reference TRBV9 and TRBJ1-6): DSGVTQTPKHLITATGQRVTLRCSPRSGDLSVYWYQQSLDQGLQFLIQYYNGEERAKGNILERFSAQQFPDLHSELNLSSLELGDSALYFCASSVTGEENSPLHFGNGTRLTVT.

The chain recombines TRBV7-8 with TRBJ2-7; TRBD1 matches at 9 bases. The CDR3 consists of 18 residues. Germline V gene lookup returns CDR1 SGHVS and CDR2 FQNEAQ. The trim removed 5 bases at V and 2 bases at J, leaving 16 bases unmatched. The CDR3 spells CASSPNMAGTGLTYEQYF. CDR3 coding DNA: TGTGCCAGCAGCCCCAATATGGCCGGGACAGGGCTAACCTACGAGCAGTACTTC.

The table lists this clone with a count of one. V and J are TRBV19 and TRBJ1-6; D perhaps matches TRBD1 (6 bases). Germline CDR1 and CDR2: LNHDA and SQIVND (reference sequence). Trimming shortened V by 4 bases and J by 9 bases, and 22 bases separated the two germline ends. This CDR3 spans 17 amino acids. The CDR3 nucleotides read TGTGCCAGTAGTACCCTCCCCGGGGCCAAAGGGGGTTCACCCCTCCACTTT. Its translation is CASSTLPGAKGGSPLHF.

As DNA, the CDR3 is TGTGCCAGCAGTCAACCGGGACAGGGAAGAACGGAGACCCAGTACTTC. Encoded protein: CASSQPGQGRTETQYF. V gene TRBV28 combines with J gene TRBJ2-5, with 9 bases identical to TRBD1. The ends lost 5 bases at V and 5 bases at J; junction bases unmatched: 12. Germline-derived CDR1 and CDR2 are MDHEN and SYDVKM. This CDR3 contains 16 residues. The variable domain in full, with the rest retrieved from reference TRBV28 and TRBJ2-5, is DVKVTQSSRYLVKRTGEKVFLECVQDMDHENMFWYRQDPGLGLRLIYFSYDVKMKEKGDIPEGYSVSREKKERFSLILESASTNQTSMYLCASSQPGQGRTETQYFGPGTRLLVL.

This chain links TRBV4-3 with TRBJ2-7; unclear D gene. Trimming took 0 bases from V and 3 from J, leaving 9 bases between them. Germline V lookup: CDR1 LGHNA, CDR2 YSLEER. The CDR3 extends over 14 amino acids. The CDR3, as DNA: TGCGCCAGCAGCCAAGATATACAGTTCTACGAGCAGTACTTC. Protein product: CASSQDIQFYEQYF.

The V and J genes are TRBV11-3 and TRBJ1-1; no reliable D call. The V and J ends lost 0 bases and 0 bases respectively, with 5 bases between them. Germline V gives CDR1 SGHNT, CDR2 YENEEA. This CDR3 region has 14 residues. As DNA, the CDR3 is TGTGCCAGCAGCTTAGAGTCCGTGAACACTGAAGCTTTCTTT. Protein: CASSLESVNTEAFF.

The rearrangement uses TRBV7-8 and TRBJ1-1, with D unresolved. Trimming removed 2 bases at V and 3 bases at J, with 13 bases between. The CDR3 loop spans 15 amino acids. CDR1 SGHVS and CDR2 FQNEAQ come from the germline V gene. CDR3 in amino acids: CASSLKGGVYTEAFF. Here the CDR3 DNA reads TGTGCCAGCAGCTTAAAGGGTGGGGTTTACACTGAAGCTTTCTTT.

This clone was recorded only once. The chain employs TRBV5-6 and TRBJ1-2; D is uncertain. The CDR3 is 12 residues long. The ends were cut back, 2 bases at V and 5 bases at J, with 7 bases in the middle. The germline gives CDR1 SGHDT, CDR2 YYEEEE. In DNA form, the CDR3 reads TGTGCCAGCAGCTTCGAGGGATATGGCTACACCTTC. This translates into CASSFEGYGYTF.

The chain carries TRBV6-5 and TRBJ2-7; TRBD2 is a possible D gene (6 bases). Trimming pared 10 bases from V and 0 bases from J, leaving 13 bases between. The CDR3 runs to 13 residues. CDR1 and CDR2 from the germline V gene are MNHEY and SVGAGI. CDR3: CATSWRGSYEQYF. The CDR3 DNA reads as TGTGCCACCTCGTGGCGGGGCTCCTACGAGCAGTACTTC.

J is TRBJ2-7 and V is TRBV7-8; perhaps TRBD1 as D (6 bases). The CDR3 runs 15 residues. V was shortened by 0 bases and J by 0 bases, with 9 bases between the two germline ends. Germline CDR1 reads SGHVS; CDR2 reads FQNEAQ. The CDR3 spells CASSLAETGSYEQYF. The DNA for the CDR3 is TGTGCCAGCAGCTTAGCGGAGACAGGCTCCTACGAGCAGTACTTC.

DNA for the CDR3: TGTGCCTGGCAGGGAGAGGACACTGAAGCTTTCTTT. Translated, it gives CAWQGEDTEAFF. The chain links TRBV30 to TRBJ1-1; tentative D call: TRBD1 (5 bases). CDR3 size: 12 residues. Germline loops: CDR1 GTSNPN, CDR2 SVGIG (reference sequence). V lost 5 bases and J 3 bases, leaving 10 bases between the germline ends.

The V call is TRBV2, the J call TRBJ2-7, with 7 bases lining up with TRBD1. The CDR3 has 15 amino acids. J gave up 2 bases and V 7 bases, and 11 bases lay outside the gene matches. Looked up from germline, CDR1 is SNHLY and CDR2 is FYNNEI. The CDR3 region is CASTFSGQWPYEQYF. In DNA, the CDR3 is TGTGCCAGCACCTTTTCGGGACAGTGGCCCTACGAGCAGTACTTC.

The chain employs TRBV6-6 and TRBJ2-2; D is tentatively TRBD1 or TRBD2 (6 bases each). This CDR3 comprises 12 residues. Deletions cut 6 bases from V and 6 bases from J, with 8 bases between. From germline, CDR1 is MNHNY and CDR2 SVGAGI (reference sequence). The CDR3 DNA follows: TGTGCCAGCAGGGGGGGCGCCGGGGAGCTGTTTTTT. This gives the protein CASRGGAGELFF.